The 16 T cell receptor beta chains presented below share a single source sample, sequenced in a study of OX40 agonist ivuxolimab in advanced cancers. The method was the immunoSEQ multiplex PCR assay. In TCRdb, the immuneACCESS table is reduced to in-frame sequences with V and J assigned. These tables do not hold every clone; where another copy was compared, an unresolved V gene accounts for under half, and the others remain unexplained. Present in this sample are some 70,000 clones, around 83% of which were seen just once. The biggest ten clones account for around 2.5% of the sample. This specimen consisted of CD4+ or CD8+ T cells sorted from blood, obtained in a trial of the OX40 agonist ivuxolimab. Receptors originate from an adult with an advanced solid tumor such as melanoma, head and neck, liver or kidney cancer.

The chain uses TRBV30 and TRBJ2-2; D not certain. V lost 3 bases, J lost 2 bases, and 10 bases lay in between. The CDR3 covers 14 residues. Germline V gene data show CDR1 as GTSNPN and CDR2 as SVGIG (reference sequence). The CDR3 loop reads CAWRPPSNTGELFF. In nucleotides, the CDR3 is TGTGCCTGGAGGCCACCCAGTAACACCGGGGAGCTGTTTTTT.

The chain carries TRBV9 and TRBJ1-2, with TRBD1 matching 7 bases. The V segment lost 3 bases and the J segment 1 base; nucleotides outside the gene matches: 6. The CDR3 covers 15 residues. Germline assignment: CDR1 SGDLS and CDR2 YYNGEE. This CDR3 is CASSAQTGSNYGYTF. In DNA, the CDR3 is TGTGCCAGCAGCGCACAGACAGGGAGTAACTATGGCTACACCTTC. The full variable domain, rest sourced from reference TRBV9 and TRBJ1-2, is DSGVTQTPKHLITATGQRVTLRCSPRSGDLSVYWYQQSLDQGLQFLIQYYNGEERAKGNILERFSAQQFPDLHSELNLSSLELGDSALYFCASSAQTGSNYGYTFGSGTRLTVV.

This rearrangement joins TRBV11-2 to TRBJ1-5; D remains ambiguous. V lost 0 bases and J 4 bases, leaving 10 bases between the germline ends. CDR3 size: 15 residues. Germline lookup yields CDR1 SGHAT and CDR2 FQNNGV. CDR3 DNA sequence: TGTGCCAGCAGCTTAGATCAGCAGGTAAATCAGCCCCAGCATTTT. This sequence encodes CASSLDQQVNQPQHF.

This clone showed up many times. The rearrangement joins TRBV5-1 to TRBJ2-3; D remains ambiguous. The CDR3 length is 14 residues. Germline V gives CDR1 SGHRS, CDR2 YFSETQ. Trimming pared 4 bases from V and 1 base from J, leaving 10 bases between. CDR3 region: CASSTQPGTDTQYF. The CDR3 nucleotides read TGCGCCAGCAGCACACAACCAGGCACAGATACGCAGTATTTT. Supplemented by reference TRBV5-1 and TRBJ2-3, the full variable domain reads KAGVTQTPRYLIKTRGQQVTLSCSPISGHRSVSWYQQTPGQGLQFLFEYFSETQRNKGNFPGRFSGRQFSNSRSEMNVSTLELGDSALYLCASSTQPGTDTQYFGPGTRLTVL.

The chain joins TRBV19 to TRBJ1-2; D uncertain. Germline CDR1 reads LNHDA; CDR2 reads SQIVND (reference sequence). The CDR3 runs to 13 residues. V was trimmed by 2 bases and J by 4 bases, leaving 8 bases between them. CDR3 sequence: CASSIQEFYGYTF. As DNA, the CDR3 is TGTGCCAGTAGTATACAAGAGTTCTATGGCTACACCTTC.

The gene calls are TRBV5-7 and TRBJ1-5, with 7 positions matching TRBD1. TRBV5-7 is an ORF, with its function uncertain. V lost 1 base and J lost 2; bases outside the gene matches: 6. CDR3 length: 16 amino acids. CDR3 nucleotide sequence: TGTGCCAGCAGCTTGTTAGGAGGGACAGGCAATCAGCCCCAGCATTTT. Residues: CASSLLGGTGNQPQHF.

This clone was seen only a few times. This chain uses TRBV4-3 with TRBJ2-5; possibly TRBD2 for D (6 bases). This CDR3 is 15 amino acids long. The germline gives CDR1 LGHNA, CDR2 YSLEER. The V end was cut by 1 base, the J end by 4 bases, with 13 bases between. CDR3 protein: CASSQGGAGLETQYF. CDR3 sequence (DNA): TGCGCCAGCAGCCAAGGGGGAGCGGGCTTAGAGACCCAGTACTTC.

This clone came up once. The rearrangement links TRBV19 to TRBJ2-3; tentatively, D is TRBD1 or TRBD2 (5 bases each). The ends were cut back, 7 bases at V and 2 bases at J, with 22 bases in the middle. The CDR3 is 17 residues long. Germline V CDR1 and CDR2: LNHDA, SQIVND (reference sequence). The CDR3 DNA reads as TGTGCCAGTACCCCTTTCGGGGACGGACCTTACACAGATACGCAGTATTTT. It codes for CASTPFGDGPYTDTQYF.

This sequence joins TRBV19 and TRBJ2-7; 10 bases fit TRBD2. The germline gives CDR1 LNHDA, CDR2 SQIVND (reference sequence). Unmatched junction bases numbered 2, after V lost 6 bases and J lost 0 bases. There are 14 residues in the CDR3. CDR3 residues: CASRTSGLSYEQYF. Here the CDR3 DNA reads TGTGCCAGTAGGACTAGCGGGCTCTCCTACGAGCAGTACTTC.

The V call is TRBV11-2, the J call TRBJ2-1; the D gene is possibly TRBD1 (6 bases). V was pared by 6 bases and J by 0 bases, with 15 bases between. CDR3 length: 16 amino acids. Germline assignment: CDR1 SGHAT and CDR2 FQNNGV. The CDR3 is CASRATGWSSYNEQFF. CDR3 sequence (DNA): TGTGCCAGCAGAGCCACAGGGTGGAGCTCCTACAATGAGCAGTTCTTC.

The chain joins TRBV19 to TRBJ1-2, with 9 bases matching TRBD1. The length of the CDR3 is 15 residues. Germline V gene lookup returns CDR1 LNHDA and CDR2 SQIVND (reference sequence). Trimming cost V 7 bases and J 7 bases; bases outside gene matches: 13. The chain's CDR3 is CASKLPDRGYGGYTF. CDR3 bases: TGTGCCAGTAAACTACCCGACAGGGGGTACGGTGGCTACACCTTC.

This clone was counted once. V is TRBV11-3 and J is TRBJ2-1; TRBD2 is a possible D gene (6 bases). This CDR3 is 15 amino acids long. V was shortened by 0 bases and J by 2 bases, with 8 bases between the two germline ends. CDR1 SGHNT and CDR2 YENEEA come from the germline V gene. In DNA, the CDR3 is TGTGCCAGCAGCTTAGATCGCGGGGCCTACAATGAGCAGTTCTTC. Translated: CASSLDRGAYNEQFF.

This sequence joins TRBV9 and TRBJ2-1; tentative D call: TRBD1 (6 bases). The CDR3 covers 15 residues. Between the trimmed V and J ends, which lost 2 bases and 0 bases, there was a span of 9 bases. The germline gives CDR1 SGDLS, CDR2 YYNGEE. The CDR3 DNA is TGTGCCAGCAGCGTTCGGGACATCTCCTACAATGAGCAGTTCTTC. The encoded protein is CASSVRDISYNEQFF.

This CDR3 reads CASSNRADVSSYEQYF. CDR3 in DNA: TGTGCCAGCAGTAATCGGGCCGATGTAAGCTCCTACGAGCAGTACTTC. The chain is built from TRBV4-2 and TRBJ2-7, with D uncertain. CDR3 length: 16 amino acids. V lost 6 bases and J 0 bases, leaving 18 bases between the germline ends. CDR1 LGHNA and CDR2 YNFKEQ come from the germline V gene.

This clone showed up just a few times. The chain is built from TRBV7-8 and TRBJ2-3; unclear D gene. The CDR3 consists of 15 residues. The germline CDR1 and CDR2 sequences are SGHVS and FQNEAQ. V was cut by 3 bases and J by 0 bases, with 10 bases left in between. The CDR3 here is CASSFTWESTDTQYF. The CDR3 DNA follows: TGTGCCAGCAGCTTTACGTGGGAAAGCACAGATACGCAGTATTTT.

CDR3 sequence (DNA): TGTGCCAGCAAGGAGCGAGAAACTTCCTACGAGCAGTACTTC. This codes for CASKERETSYEQYF. The chain uses TRBV6-4 and TRBJ2-7; no definite D call. This CDR3 is 14 amino acids long. The V and J ends lost 7 bases and 1 base respectively, with 14 bases between them. CDR1 and CDR2 (germline): MRHNA, SNTAGT.